This entry features one T cell receptor beta chain sequence. No antigen is known for it. CDR1 and CDR2 (germline): SQVTM, ANQGSEA. The CDR3 is made up of 15 amino acids. Germline trimming cut 6 bases from V and 1 base from J; bases unmatched to any gene: 8. This table comes from immunoSEQ multiplex PCR, and its TCRdb copy is limited to in-frame clones, with some not included. The sample lists under 300,000 clones, under 80% occurring once. This specimen comes from a study of shared clonotypes between healthy human individuals. Broader study findings: Investigators collected only blood, and repertoires in tissues likely differ.

The sample taken for sequencing was memory CD4+ T cells sorted from blood. Subset noted: CD45RA-negative fraction. The chain is built from TRBV29-1 and TRBJ2-2; 7 bases are shared with TRBD1. This clonotype was obtained from a man aged 25-45 years in good health. Here the CDR3 DNA reads TGCAGCGTGGCTCAGAGGGACAGGAACACCGGGGAGCTGTTTTTT. It encodes CSVAQRDRNTGELFF.